The 23 T cell receptor beta chains below were found in one sample sequenced in a study of human T cells and chemical hapten exposure. TCRdb recomputed calls from the RACE reads with MiXCR, one row per CDR3 protein. The sample lists 95,000 to 150,000 distinct CDR3 sequences; about 11% were seen once. Described time point: patch test 3, about 24 weeks after DPC sensitization. The treatment: therapeutic diphenylcyclopropenone sensitization with weekly scalp DPC. This sample comprised whole blood, obtained in connection with sensitization to the hapten diphenylcyclopropenone (DPC). The receptors originated from a woman aged 45-59 years with alopecia areata. Some clones in this sample may be carry-over from other donors' samples.

A few counts support this clonotype. J is TRBJ2-1 and V is TRBV28; D remains ambiguous. CDR1 is MDHEN and CDR2 is SYDVKM in the germline V gene. The V and J ends lost 7 bases and 0 bases respectively, with 13 bases between them. CDR3 length: 15 residues. CDR3 region: CASKATPSSYNEQFF. The CDR3, as DNA: TGTGCCAGCAAGGCTACACCTAGCTCCTACAATGAGCAGTTCTTC.

This clonotype was observed a few times. The V and J genes are TRBV3-1 and TRBJ1-1; possible D gene TRBD1, 5 bases. Germline loops: CDR1 LGHDT, CDR2 YNNKEL (reference sequence). Trimming took 5 bases from V and 5 from J, leaving 12 bases between them. The CDR3 spans 13 residues. The CDR3 DNA is TGTGCCAGCAGCAAGAAGTGGGGGACTGAAGCTTTCTTT. Translation: CASSKKWGTEAFF.

CDR3 nucleotides: TGTGCCACCCGTAGACTAGCGGGGTACAATGAGCAGTTCTTC. Amino acids: CATRRLAGYNEQFF. The V gene is TRBV6-4, the J gene TRBJ2-1; 11 positions match TRBD2. V was clipped by 10 bases and J by 4 bases; unmatched bases: 6. Germline CDR1 reads MRHNA; CDR2 reads SNTAGT. The CDR3 extends over 14 amino acids.

This clonotype was seen a few times. V and J are TRBV6-2 or TRBV6-3 and TRBJ2-3; D ambiguous. V was clipped by 6 bases and J by 6 bases, with 13 bases between them. The CDR3 sequence is 13 residues long. Per the germline V gene, CDR1 is MNHEY and CDR2 is SVGEGT. CDR3 in amino acids: CASRPDRVDTQYF. In DNA form, the CDR3 reads TGTGCCAGCAGGCCCGACCGCGTTGATACGCAGTATTTT.

This clonotype has just a few counts. The chain employs TRBV24-1 and TRBJ2-3; TRBD1 might be the D (5 bases). CDR1 KGHDR and CDR2 SFDVKD come from the germline V gene. The CDR3 loop spans 16 amino acids. V was cut by 2 bases and J by 0 bases, with 11 bases left in between. For the CDR3, the DNA is TGTGCCACCAGTGATTCGCAGGGTCCTAGCACAGATACGCAGTATTTT. This codes for CATSDSQGPSTDTQYF.

Only a few counts were recorded for this clonotype. The chain uses TRBV28 and TRBJ1-2; D is uncertain. V shed 3 bases and J shed 0 bases, with 5 bases lying between them. The CDR3 contains 13 residues. In germline, CDR1 is MDHEN, CDR2 SYDVKM. CDR3 sequence (DNA): TGTGCCAGCAGTTTGAATCCTAACTATGGCTACACCTTC. It encodes CASSLNPNYGYTF.

This clonotype was observed a few times. The DNA is omitted, as the CDR3 cannot be located on it reliably, and the CDR3 follows TCRdb's listing. The chain recombines TRBV29-1 with TRBJ2-1; whether TRBD1, the table's D call, matches the DNA was not checked. Germline V gene data show CDR1 as SQVTM and CDR2 as ANQGSEA. The CDR3 numbers 10 amino acids, ends counted. CDR3 protein: CSVGQGAPFF.

This rearrangement joins TRBV13 to TRBJ1-3, with 8 bases fitting TRBD1. The CDR3 is made up of 15 amino acids. The trim removed 5 bases at V and 4 bases at J, leaving 7 bases unmatched. Germline V lookup: CDR1 PRHDT, CDR2 FYEKMQ (reference sequence). DNA of the CDR3: TGTGCCAGCAGCAGTCAGGGGGCAGGAGGAAACACCATATATTTT. Protein product: CASSSQGAGGNTIYF.

The chain uses TRBV10-3 and TRBJ1-1; 10 bases agree with TRBD1. Germline V gene sequence: CDR1 ENHRY, CDR2 SYGVKD. The CDR3 sequence is 16 residues long. V lost 6 bases, J lost 0 bases, and 7 bases stayed unmatched. In DNA form, the CDR3 reads TGTGCCATCAGCTTACCGGGACAGGGGATGAACACTGAAGCTTTCTTT. Translation gives CAISLPGQGMNTEAFF.

The CDR3, as DNA: TGTGCCACCAGTGATACGGGACAGGGGAACACTGAAGCTTTCTTT. Amino acids: CATSDTGQGNTEAFF. The chain carries TRBV24-1 and TRBJ1-1; 9 nucleotides line up with TRBD1. The CDR3 length is 15 residues. Germline V CDR1 and CDR2: KGHDR, SFDVKD. After removal of 3 bases from V and 1 base from J, the junction contained 2 bases not matched to a gene.

This clonotype appeared a few times. This sequence joins TRBV7-2 and TRBJ2-7; TRBD2 might be the D (5 bases). The V end was cut by 9 bases, the J end by 2 bases, with 14 bases between. Germline loops: CDR1 SGHTA, CDR2 FQGNSA. The CDR3 is 13 residues long. CDR3 nucleotide sequence: TGTGCCAGTCGACCCCCCGGGACCTACGAGCAGTACTTC. Amino acid sequence: CASRPPGTYEQYF.

The V gene is TRBV7-2, the J gene TRBJ2-3; 15 bases are a match to TRBD2. In germline, CDR1 is SGHTA, CDR2 FQGNSA. The CDR3 runs to 16 residues. V lost 8 bases to trimming and J lost 4 bases; unmatched junction nucleotides: 7. The CDR3 reads CASHPRTSGGADTQYF. The DNA for the CDR3 is TGTGCCAGCCACCCTCGGACTAGCGGGGGGGCAGATACGCAGTATTTT.

This clonotype has just a few counts. V gene TRBV20-1 combines with J gene TRBJ2-3; TRBD2 agrees at 7 bases. The CDR3 has 16 amino acids. Germline assignment: CDR1 DFQATT and CDR2 SNEGSKA (reference sequence). V shed 1 base and J 2 bases; nucleotides not matched to a gene: 9. CDR3 amino acids: CSARAGSGVSTDTQYF. The DNA for the CDR3 is TGCAGTGCTAGAGCGGGAAGCGGGGTGTCCACAGATACGCAGTATTTT.

At least ten counts were recorded for this clonotype. CDR3 amino acids: CASSQGVDRVTTEAFF. For the CDR3, the DNA is TGCGCCAGCAGCCAAGGGGTGGACAGGGTAACGACTGAAGCTTTCTTT. The chain is built from TRBV4-1 and TRBJ1-1; 8 positions match TRBD1. CDR3 length: 16 residues. Germline assignment: CDR1 MGHRA and CDR2 YSYEKL. Trimming removed 1 base from V and 5 bases from J; junction bases left unmatched: 9.

This clonotype was detected many times. V is TRBV27 and J is TRBJ2-7; D may be TRBD2 (7 bases). The CDR3 covers 13 residues. The germline V and J ends were trimmed by 3 bases and 6 bases, with 12 bases remaining between them. From germline, CDR1 is MNHEY and CDR2 SMNVEV (reference sequence). In DNA, the CDR3 is TGTGCCAGCAGTTTGGAGGGGGGGGGCGAGCAGTACTTC. Translation: CASSLEGGGEQYF.

Worth noting for this clonotype: A clone one base away is much larger, so this may be a read error. The V and J genes are TRBV28 and TRBJ1-5, with a possible D match to TRBD1 (5 bases). Trimming took off 4 bases at V and 6 bases at J, with 13 bases between the two ends. Germline-derived CDR1 and CDR2 are MDHEN and SYDVKM. CDR3 length equals 14 residues. The CDR3 sequence is CASSSGGSSQPQHF. The CDR3 DNA reads as TGTGCCAGCAGTTCCGGGGGAAGTAGTCAGCCCCAGCATTTT.

This clonotype was recorded many times. This sequence joins TRBV29-1 and TRBJ2-1; 11 nucleotides line up with TRBD2. Germline trimming cut 4 bases from V and 12 bases from J; bases unmatched to any gene: 8. The CDR3 contains 13 residues. Germline V gives CDR1 SQVTM, CDR2 ANQGSEA. CDR3 loop: CSVGSGRAPGQFF. Written as DNA, the CDR3 is TGCAGCGTTGGTAGCGGGAGGGCCCCAGGGCAGTTCTTC.

The chain couples TRBV25-1 to TRBJ2-5; TRBD1 matches at 8 bases. Germline V gene data show CDR1 as MGHDK and CDR2 as SYGVNS. There are 14 residues in the CDR3. Germline trimming cut 5 bases from V and 9 bases from J; bases unmatched to any gene: 11. CDR3: CASSPRTGLRAQYF. CDR3 sequence (DNA): TGTGCCAGCAGTCCGAGGACAGGGCTTAGGGCCCAGTACTTC.

This clonotype has at least ten counts. The chain joins TRBV7-9 to TRBJ2-7; 12 nucleotides align to TRBD2. The CDR3 sequence is 18 residues long. Germline assignment: CDR1 SEHNR and CDR2 FQNEAQ (reference sequence). Trimming at V came to 6 bases and at J to 2 bases, leaving 14 bases not matched to a gene. CDR3 in DNA: TGTGCCAGCAGTACTACCACGACTAGCGGGAGTTCAGCCTACGAGCAGTACTTC. This gives the protein CASSTTTTSGSSAYEQYF.

The chain has TRBV19 and TRBJ2-1, with 9 bases identical to TRBD2. Germline V gene sequence: CDR1 LNHDA, CDR2 SQIVND (reference sequence). This CDR3 is 15 amino acids long. V gave up 3 bases and J gave up 6 bases; unmatched junction bases: 6. The chain's CDR3 is CASSMGGGASNEQFF. The DNA of the CDR3 is TGTGCCAGTAGTATGGGCGGGGGGGCGTCCAATGAGCAGTTCTTC.

The chain combines TRBV10-1 with TRBJ2-1, with a tentative D call TRBD1 (6 bases). Germline assignment: CDR1 WNHNN and CDR2 SYGVQD (reference sequence). The CDR3 extends over 13 amino acids. V lost 5 bases, J lost 7 bases, and 12 bases lay in between. The CDR3 protein is CASSQTGRNEQFF. The CDR3 nucleotides read TGCGCCAGCAGTCAGACAGGCAGGAATGAGCAGTTCTTC.

The rearrangement links TRBV6-4 to TRBJ1-6; weak D call: TRBD1 (6 bases). CDR1 is MRHNA, CDR2 SNTAGT, per germline. This CDR3 contains 14 residues. V gave up 3 bases and J gave up 6 bases, with 9 bases separating them. The CDR3 here is CASSEGQTNSPLHF. The CDR3, as DNA: TGTGCCAGCAGTGAAGGACAGACTAATTCACCCCTCCACTTT.

The V gene is TRBV6-6, the J gene TRBJ2-3, with D perhaps TRBD1 or TRBD2 (6 bases each). V was clipped by 5 bases and J by 7 bases, with 13 bases between them. Germline V gene sequence: CDR1 MNHNY, CDR2 SVGAGI (reference sequence). The CDR3 loop spans 13 amino acids. The CDR3 DNA reads as TGTGCCAGCAGTCCCGGGGGCGGGTATACGCAGTATTTT. Translation gives CASSPGGGYTQYF.